This T cell receptor beta chain comes out of a study of a mutant IDH1 vaccine in newly diagnosed glioma. Study-level information: Week 35 held visit V12, while week 47 held visit V13.

Generated by immunoSEQ multiplex PCR, the TCRdb table keeps only in-frame clones and is missing some. Of about 66,000 clones listed, around 74% are singletons. Time point meaning: week 35, safety follow-up. With topical imiquimod, each dose of the vaccine consisted of 300 ug of mutant IDH1 20-mer peptide. There were eight vaccinations for patients, given in weeks 1, 3, 5, 7, 11, 15, 19 and 23. This clone turned up a few times. Its specificity is unknown. This CDR3 contains 15 residues. Germline values: CDR1 SGHTA, CDR2 FQGNSA. V lost 4 bases, J lost 3 bases, and 5 bases stayed unmatched. The V call is TRBV7-2, the J call TRBJ2-7, with 11 bases matching TRBD2. The receptor was derived from a man aged 50 to 60 with glioma. Sample: PBMCs, taken from a glioma patient whose treatment included an IDH1 peptide vaccine. CDR3 bases: TGTGCCAGCAGCTATAATAGCGGGGGGGGCTACGAGCAGTACTTC. Its translation: CASSYNSGGGYEQYF.